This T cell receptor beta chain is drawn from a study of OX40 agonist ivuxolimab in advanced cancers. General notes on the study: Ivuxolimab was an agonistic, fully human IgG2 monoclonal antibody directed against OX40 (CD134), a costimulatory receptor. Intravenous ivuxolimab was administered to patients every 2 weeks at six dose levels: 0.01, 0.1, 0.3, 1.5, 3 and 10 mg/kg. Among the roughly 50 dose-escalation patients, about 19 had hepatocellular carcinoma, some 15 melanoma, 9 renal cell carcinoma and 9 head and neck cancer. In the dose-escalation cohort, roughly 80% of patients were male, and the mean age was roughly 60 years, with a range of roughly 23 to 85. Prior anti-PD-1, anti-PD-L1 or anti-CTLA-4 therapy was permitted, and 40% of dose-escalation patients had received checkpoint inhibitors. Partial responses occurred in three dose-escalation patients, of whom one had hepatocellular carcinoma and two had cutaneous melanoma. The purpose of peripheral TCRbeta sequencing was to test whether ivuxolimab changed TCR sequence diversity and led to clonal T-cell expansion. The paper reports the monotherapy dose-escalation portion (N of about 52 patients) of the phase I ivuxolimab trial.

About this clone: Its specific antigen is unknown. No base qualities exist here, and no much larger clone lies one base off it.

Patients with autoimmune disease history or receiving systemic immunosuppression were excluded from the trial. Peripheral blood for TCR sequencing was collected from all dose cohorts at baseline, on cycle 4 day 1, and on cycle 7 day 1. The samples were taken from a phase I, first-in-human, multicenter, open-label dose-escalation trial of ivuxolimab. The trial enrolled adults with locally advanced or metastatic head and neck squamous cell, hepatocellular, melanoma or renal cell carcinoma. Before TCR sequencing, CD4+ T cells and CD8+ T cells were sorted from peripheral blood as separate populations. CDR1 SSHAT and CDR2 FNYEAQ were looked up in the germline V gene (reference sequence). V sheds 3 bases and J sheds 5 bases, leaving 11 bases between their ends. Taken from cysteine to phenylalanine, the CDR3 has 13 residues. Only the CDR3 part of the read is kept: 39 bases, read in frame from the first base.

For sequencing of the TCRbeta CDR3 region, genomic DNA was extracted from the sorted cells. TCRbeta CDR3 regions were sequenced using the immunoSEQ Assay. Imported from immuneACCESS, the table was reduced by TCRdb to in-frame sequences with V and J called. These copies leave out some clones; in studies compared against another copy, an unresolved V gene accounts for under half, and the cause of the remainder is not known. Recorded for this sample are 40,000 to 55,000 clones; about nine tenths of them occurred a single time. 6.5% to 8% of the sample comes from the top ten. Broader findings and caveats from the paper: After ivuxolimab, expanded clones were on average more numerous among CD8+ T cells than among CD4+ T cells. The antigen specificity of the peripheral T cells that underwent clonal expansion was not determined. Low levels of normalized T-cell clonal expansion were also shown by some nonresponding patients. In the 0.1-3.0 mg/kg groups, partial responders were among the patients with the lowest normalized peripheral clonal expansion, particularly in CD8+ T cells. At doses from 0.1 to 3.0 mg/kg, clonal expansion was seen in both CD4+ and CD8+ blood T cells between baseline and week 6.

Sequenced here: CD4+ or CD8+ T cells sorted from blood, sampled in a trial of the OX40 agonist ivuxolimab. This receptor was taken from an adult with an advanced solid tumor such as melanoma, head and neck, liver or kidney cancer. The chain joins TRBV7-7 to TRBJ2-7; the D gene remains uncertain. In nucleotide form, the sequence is TGTGCCAGCAGCTTTCGACCGCCTGACGAGCAGTACTTC. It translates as CASSFRPPDEQYF.